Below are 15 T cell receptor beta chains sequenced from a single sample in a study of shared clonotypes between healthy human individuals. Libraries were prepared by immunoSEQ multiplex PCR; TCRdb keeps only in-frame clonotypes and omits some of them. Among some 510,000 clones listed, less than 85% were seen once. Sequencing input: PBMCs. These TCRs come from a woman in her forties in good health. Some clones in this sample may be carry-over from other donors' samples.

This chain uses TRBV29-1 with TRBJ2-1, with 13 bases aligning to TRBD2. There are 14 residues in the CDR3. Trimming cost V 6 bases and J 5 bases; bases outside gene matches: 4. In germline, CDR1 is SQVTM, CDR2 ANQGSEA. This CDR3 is CSVIGLAGDNEQFF. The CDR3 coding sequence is TGCAGCGTGATCGGACTAGCGGGAGACAATGAGCAGTTCTTC.

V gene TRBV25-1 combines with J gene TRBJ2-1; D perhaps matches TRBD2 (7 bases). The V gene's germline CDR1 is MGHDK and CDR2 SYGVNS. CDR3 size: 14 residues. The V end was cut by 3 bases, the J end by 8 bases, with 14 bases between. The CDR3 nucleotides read TGTGCCAGCAGTGATTTGGGGAGGGGGGATGAGCAGTTCTTC. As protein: CASSDLGRGDEQFF. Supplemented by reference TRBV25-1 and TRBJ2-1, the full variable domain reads EADIYQTPRYLVIGTGKKITLECSQTMGHDKMYWYQQDPGMELHLIHYSYGVNSTEKGDLSSESTVSRIRTEHFPLTLESARPSHTSQYLCASSDLGRGDEQFFGPGTRLTVL.

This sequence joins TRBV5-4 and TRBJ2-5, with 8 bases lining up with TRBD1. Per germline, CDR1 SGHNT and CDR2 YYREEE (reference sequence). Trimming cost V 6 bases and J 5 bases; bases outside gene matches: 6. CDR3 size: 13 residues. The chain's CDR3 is CASTSTGEETQYF. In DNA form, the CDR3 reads TGTGCCAGCACCTCGACAGGGGAGGAGACCCAGTACTTC.

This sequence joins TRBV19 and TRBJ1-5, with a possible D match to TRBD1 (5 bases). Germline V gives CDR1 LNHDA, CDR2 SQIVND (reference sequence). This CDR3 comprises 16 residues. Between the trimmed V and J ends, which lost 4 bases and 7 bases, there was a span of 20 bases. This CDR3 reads CASSNTRDRGDQPQHF. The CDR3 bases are TGTGCCAGTAGTAACACCCGGGACCGGGGGGACCAGCCCCAGCATTTT.

CDR3 amino acids: CASSVAGVHYGYTF. DNA of the CDR3: TGTGCCAGCAGCGTAGCAGGGGTCCACTATGGCTACACCTTC. The chain carries TRBV9 and TRBJ1-2; a possible D gene is TRBD1 (6 bases). This CDR3 is built from 14 residues. The V end was cut by 0 bases, the J end by 3 bases, with 9 bases between. Germline lookup yields CDR1 SGDLS and CDR2 YYNGEE.

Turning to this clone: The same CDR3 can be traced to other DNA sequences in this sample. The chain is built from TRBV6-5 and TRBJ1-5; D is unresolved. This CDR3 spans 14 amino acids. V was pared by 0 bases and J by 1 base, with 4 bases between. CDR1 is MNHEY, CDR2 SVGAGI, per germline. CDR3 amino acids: CASSYSRSNQPQHF. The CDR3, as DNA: TGTGCCAGCAGTTACTCGAGGAGCAATCAGCCCCAGCATTTT.

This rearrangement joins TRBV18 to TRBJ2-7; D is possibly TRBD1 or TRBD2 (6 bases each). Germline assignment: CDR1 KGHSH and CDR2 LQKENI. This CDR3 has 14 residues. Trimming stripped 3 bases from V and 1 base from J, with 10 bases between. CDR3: CASSPGGQSYEQYF. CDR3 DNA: TGTGCCAGCTCACCTGGGGGGCAATCCTACGAGCAGTACTTC.

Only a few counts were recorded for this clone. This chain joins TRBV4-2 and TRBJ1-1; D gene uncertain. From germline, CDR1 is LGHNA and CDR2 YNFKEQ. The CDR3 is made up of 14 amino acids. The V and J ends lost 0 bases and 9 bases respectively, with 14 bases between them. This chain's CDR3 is CASSQDTTRRQAFF. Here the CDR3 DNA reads TGTGCCAGCAGCCAAGATACGACTCGCAGGCAAGCTTTCTTT.

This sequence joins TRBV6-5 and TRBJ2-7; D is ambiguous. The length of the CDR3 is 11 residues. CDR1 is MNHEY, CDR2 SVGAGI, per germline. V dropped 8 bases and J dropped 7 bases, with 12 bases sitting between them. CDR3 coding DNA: TGTGCCAGCCGATCCTTTAGGGAGCAGTACTTC. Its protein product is CASRSFREQYF.

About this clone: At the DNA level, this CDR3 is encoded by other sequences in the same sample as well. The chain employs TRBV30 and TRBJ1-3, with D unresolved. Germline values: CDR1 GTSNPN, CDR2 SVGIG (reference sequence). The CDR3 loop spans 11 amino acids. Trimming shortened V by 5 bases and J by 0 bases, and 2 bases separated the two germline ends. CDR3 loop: CAWGSGNTIYF. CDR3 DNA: TGTGCCTGGGGCTCTGGAAACACCATATATTTT.

CDR3 in amino acids: CAIRHSGGTGELFF. The DNA of the CDR3 is TGTGCCATCAGGCATAGCGGGGGAACCGGGGAGCTGTTTTTT. The genes are TRBV10-3 and TRBJ2-2; 9 bases map to TRBD2. The germline gives CDR1 ENHRY, CDR2 SYGVKD. Trimming at V came to 6 bases and at J to 5 bases, leaving 4 bases not matched to a gene. The CDR3 contains 14 residues.

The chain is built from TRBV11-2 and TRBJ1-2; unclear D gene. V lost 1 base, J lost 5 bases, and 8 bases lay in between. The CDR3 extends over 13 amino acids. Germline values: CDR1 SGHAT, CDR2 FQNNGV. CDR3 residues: CASSLGVNYGYTF. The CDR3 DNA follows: TGTGCCAGCAGCTTAGGAGTTAATTATGGCTACACCTTC.

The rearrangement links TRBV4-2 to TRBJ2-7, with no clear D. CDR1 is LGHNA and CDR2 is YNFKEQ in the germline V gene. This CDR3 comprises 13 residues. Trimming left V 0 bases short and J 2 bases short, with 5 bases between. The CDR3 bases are TGTGCCAGCAGCCAAGATGGCACCTACGAGCAGTACTTC. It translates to CASSQDGTYEQYF.

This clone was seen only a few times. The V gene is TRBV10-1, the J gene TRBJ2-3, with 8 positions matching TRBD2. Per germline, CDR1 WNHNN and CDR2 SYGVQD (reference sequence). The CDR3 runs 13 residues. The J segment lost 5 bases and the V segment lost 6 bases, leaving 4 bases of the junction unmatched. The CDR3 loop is CASSSGRVDTQYF. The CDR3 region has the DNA TGCGCCAGCAGCAGCGGGAGAGTAGATACGCAGTATTTT.

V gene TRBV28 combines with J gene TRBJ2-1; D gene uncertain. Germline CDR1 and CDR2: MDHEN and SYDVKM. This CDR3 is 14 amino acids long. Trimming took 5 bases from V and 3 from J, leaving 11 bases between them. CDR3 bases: TGTGCCAGCAGTCCGCTTACCAGCTACAATGAGCAGTTCTTC. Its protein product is CASSPLTSYNEQFF. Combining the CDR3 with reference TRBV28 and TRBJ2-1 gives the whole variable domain DVKVTQSSRYLVKRTGEKVFLECVQDMDHENMFWYRQDPGLGLRLIYFSYDVKMKEKGDIPEGYSVSREKKERFSLILESASTNQTSMYLCASSPLTSYNEQFFGPGTRLTVL.